This T cell receptor (beta chain) was recovered during a study of T cells in Graves' hyperthyroidism and ophthalmopathy. A word on this clonotype: Its antigen is unknown.

Amplification of TCR beta CDR3 regions was performed using RNA transcripts as template. HTBI primers were the set used in a first-round RT-PCR of the TCR CDR3. TCRdb processed the multiplex PCR reads anew with MiXCR; each CDR3 protein has one entry. The profile covers 190,000 or so distinct CDR3 sequences, with 15% to 20% appearing a single time and just under 45% taken by the ten largest. General study findings and limits: Ophthalmopathy was distinguished from stable hyperthyroidism by 13 V-J signatures.

Germline CDR1 is SGDLS and CDR2 is YYNGEE. The CDR3 runs to 16 residues. After removal of 3 bases from V and 4 bases from J, the junction contained 4 bases not matched to a gene. From roughly 10 ml of fresh peripheral blood, PBMCs were isolated. The chain joins TRBV9 to TRBJ2-1; the match to TRBD2 covers 13 bases. Sequencing was done on a sample of blood. The sequence derives from a man aged 35 to 55 with Graves' hyperthyroidism. The CDR3 loop reads CASSGGLAGSYNEQFF. CDR3 DNA sequence: TGTGCCAGCAGCGGGGGACTAGCGGGATCGTACAATGAGCAGTTCTTC.